This T cell receptor beta chain came from a study of technical replicates of blood from several donors. This CDR3 has 17 amino acids. V lost 4 bases and J 9 bases, leaving 26 bases between the germline ends. The assay was immunoSEQ multiplex PCR, and TCRdb's table has in-frame clones only and misses some. This table holds about 80,000 clones, about 88% found once. This receptor was obtained from a human donor in good health. The chain links TRBV5-3 to TRBJ1-3, with D unresolved. TRBV5-3 is assigned to the ORF class and has an uncertain function. Sequencing input: T cells isolated from PBMCs. The CDR3 here is CARSRRHGEGPLRTIYF. Here the CDR3 DNA reads TGTGCCAGAAGCAGGCGACATGGAGAGGGCCCTCTCCGCACCATATATTTT.